The 21 T cell receptor beta chains presented below share a single source sample, sequenced in a study of cytomegalovirus exposure and HLA in healthy donors. Primers for the PCR totalled 60 Vbeta and 13 Jbeta. TCRdb keeps only in-frame clones here, not all; method: immunoSEQ multiplex PCR. The table includes some 200,000 clones, 65% to 90% detected once. Input material: PBMCs. These receptors came from a man aged 40-55 years in good health and CMV-seropositive.

The chain employs TRBV27 and TRBJ1-5, with 9 bases fitting TRBD1. CDR1 is MNHEY and CDR2 is SMNVEV in the germline V gene (reference sequence). J lost 6 bases, V lost 10 bases, and 7 bases had no gene match. This CDR3 has 13 amino acids. The CDR3 sequence: CATHRGLCQPQHF. The CDR3 region has the DNA TGTGCCACCCACAGGGGGCTGTGTCAGCCCCAGCATTTT.

The chain employs TRBV7-9 and TRBJ2-7; 8 bases match TRBD1. CDR3 length: 14 amino acids. CDR1 and CDR2 from the germline V gene are SEHNR and FQNEAQ (reference sequence). J was trimmed by 2 bases and V by 5 bases; bases with no gene match: 5. The CDR3 nucleotides read TGTGCCAGCAGCCCCGGACAGGGTCCCTACGAGCAGTACTTC. Translating gives CASSPGQGPYEQYF.

This clone appeared many times. This sequence joins TRBV28 and TRBJ2-1, with TRBD2 as a possible D gene (6 bases). The ends were cut back, 7 bases at V and 4 bases at J, with 14 bases in the middle. Germline V lookup: CDR1 MDHEN, CDR2 SYDVKM. This CDR3 comprises 14 residues. CDR3 residues: CASTGSGLYNEQFF. The CDR3 nucleotides read TGTGCCAGCACCGGTAGCGGTCTATACAATGAGCAGTTCTTC.

The CDR3 sequence: CASSTGVSGNTIYF. The CDR3 DNA reads TGTGCCAGCAGTACAGGGGTCTCTGGAAACACCATATATTTT. The rearrangement uses TRBV28 and TRBJ1-3; 7 bases line up with TRBD1. Germline CDR1 and CDR2: MDHEN and SYDVKM. The V segment lost 5 bases and the J segment 0 bases; nucleotides outside the gene matches: 1. CDR3 size: 14 residues.

The chain employs TRBV7-9 and TRBJ1-2, with a weak D call TRBD1 (6 bases). The CDR3 is 13 residues long. Germline-derived CDR1 and CDR2 are SEHNR and FQNEAQ (reference sequence). V was shortened by 5 bases and J by 4 bases, with 11 bases between the two germline ends. CDR3 region: CASSPGQGYGYTF. The CDR3 DNA follows: TGTGCCAGCAGCCCGGGACAAGGCTATGGCTACACCTTC. Complete variable domain (other parts from reference TRBV7-9 and TRBJ1-2): DTGVSQNPRHKITKRGQNVTFRCDPISEHNRLYWYRQTLGQGPEFLTYFQNEAQLEKSRLLSDRFSAERPKGSFSTLEIQRTEQGDSAMYLCASSPGQGYGYTFGSGTRLTVV.

The chain combines TRBV30 with TRBJ2-3; a weak D match, TRBD2 (6 bases). The CDR3 runs 15 residues. Trimming stripped 2 bases from V and 2 bases from J, with 14 bases between. Germline assignment: CDR1 GTSNPN and CDR2 SVGIG (reference sequence). The CDR3 loop is CAWSLTSLATDTQYF. The CDR3 DNA reads TGTGCCTGGAGTCTAACTAGCTTGGCCACAGATACGCAGTATTTT.

This clone was seen a handful of times. The chain recombines TRBV9 with TRBJ2-7; 10 bases fit TRBD1. CDR1 is SGDLS and CDR2 is YYNGEE in the germline V gene. This CDR3 region has 15 residues. After removal of 2 bases from V and 7 bases from J, the junction contained 9 bases not matched to a gene. CDR3 in amino acids: CASSVQSGTGVEQYF. The CDR3 DNA reads TGTGCCAGCAGCGTTCAATCCGGGACAGGGGTGGAGCAGTACTTC.

The chain carries TRBV7-2 and TRBJ2-1, with 10 bases lining up with TRBD1. The J segment lost 1 base and the V segment lost 5 bases, leaving 14 bases of the junction unmatched. Germline V CDR1 and CDR2: SGHTA, FQGNSA. CDR3 length: 19 residues. DNA for the CDR3: TGTGCCAGCAGCCGTCCGGGACAGGGGACCCTTGGGTCCTACAATGAGCAGTTCTTC. This sequence encodes CASSRPGQGTLGSYNEQFF.

This clone turned up a few times. The chain employs TRBV30 and TRBJ2-3; 7 bases fit TRBD2. Germline V lookup: CDR1 GTSNPN, CDR2 SVGIG (reference sequence). The CDR3 loop spans 15 amino acids. V gave up 4 bases and J gave up 2 bases; unmatched junction bases: 9. CDR3 protein: CAWMGGPVDTDTQYF. CDR3 sequence (DNA): TGTGCCTGGATGGGAGGGCCGGTCGACACAGATACGCAGTATTTT.

This clone occurred once. This chain links TRBV2 with TRBJ2-7; no reliable D call. The CDR3 contains 12 residues. Trimming stripped 3 bases from V and 3 bases from J, with 6 bases between. In germline, CDR1 is SNHLY, CDR2 FYNNEI. Written as DNA, the CDR3 is TGTGCCAGCAGTGACAGCGTCTACGAGCAGTACTTC. This encodes CASSDSVYEQYF.

The rearrangement links TRBV6-4 to TRBJ1-2; no definite D call. V was trimmed by 4 bases and J by 7 bases, leaving 13 bases between them. Germline V CDR1 and CDR2: MRHNA, SNTAGT. The CDR3 sequence is 13 residues long. CDR3 DNA: TGTGCCAGCAGTGCAACAGCTGAGAGTGGCTACACCTTC. Translated, it gives CASSATAESGYTF.

V usage is TRBV28 and J usage is TRBJ1-5; D is possibly TRBD1 (5 bases). The CDR3 has 15 residues. V was pared by 3 bases and J by 7 bases, with 16 bases between. The germline gives CDR1 MDHEN, CDR2 SYDVKM. The CDR3 loop is CASSLGTGGRQPQHF. The CDR3 DNA sequence: TGTGCCAGCAGTTTGGGGACGGGGGGGAGACAGCCCCAGCATTTT.

The chain couples TRBV15 to TRBJ2-7, with 8 bases that match TRBD1. J gave up 9 bases and V 1 base, and 11 bases lay outside the gene matches. In germline, CDR1 is LNHNV, CDR2 YYDKDF (reference sequence). The CDR3 has 15 amino acids. Here the CDR3 DNA reads TGTGCCACCAGCAGAGCCGGACAGGGTTACGAGCGGCAGTACTTC. It codes for CATSRAGQGYERQYF.

This clone was seen many times. The V call is TRBV4-2, the J call TRBJ2-1, with 10 positions matching TRBD2. The CDR3 loop spans 15 amino acids. CDR1 and CDR2 from the germline V gene are LGHNA and YNFKEQ. With 2 bases clipped from V and 9 bases from J, the junction kept 7 bases outside the gene matches. The CDR3 region is CASSQSGGGPGEQFF. In DNA form, the CDR3 reads TGTGCCAGCAGCCAAAGCGGGGGGGGGCCTGGTGAGCAGTTCTTC.

The chain links TRBV5-1 to TRBJ2-5, with D perhaps TRBD2 (6 bases). This CDR3 has 16 amino acids. Trimming took 1 base from V and 5 from J, leaving 18 bases between them. The germline V gene has CDR1 SGHRS and CDR2 YFSETQ. The CDR3 nucleotides read TGCGCCAGCAGCTTGAATGCGGGATCTTTAAGGGAGACCCAGTACTTC. Amino acid sequence: CASSLNAGSLRETQYF.

CDR3 protein: CATSRGPRDRGNYGYTF. CDR3 sequence (DNA): TGTGCCACCAGCAGAGGTCCTAGGGACAGGGGGAACTATGGCTACACCTTC. The chain joins TRBV15 to TRBJ1-2, with 11 positions matching TRBD1. This CDR3 spans 17 amino acids. V was clipped by 1 base and J by 2 bases; unmatched bases: 6. The germline gives CDR1 LNHNV, CDR2 YYDKDF (reference sequence).

V usage is TRBV7-2 and J usage is TRBJ2-7, with a tentative D call TRBD1 (6 bases). CDR1 SGHTA and CDR2 FQGNSA come from the germline V gene. V was clipped by 5 bases and J by 7 bases, with 21 bases between them. This CDR3 comprises 15 residues. The CDR3, as DNA: TGTGCCAGCAGCGCGACCGGCCCCCCGACAGGAGAGCAGTACTTC. Translated: CASSATGPPTGEQYF.

V gene TRBV2 combines with J gene TRBJ2-7; TRBD1 is a possible D gene (6 bases). The germline V and J ends were trimmed by 4 bases and 4 bases, with 14 bases remaining between them. The CDR3 spans 14 residues. Germline V CDR1 and CDR2: SNHLY, FYNNEI. The CDR3 sequence is CASSGAGADYEQYF. The CDR3 bases are TGTGCCAGCAGTGGGGCAGGGGCGGATTACGAGCAGTACTTC.

In this sample, this clone turned up a few times. The genes are TRBV6-6 and TRBJ2-1, with D possibly being TRBD2 (5 bases). This CDR3 has 15 amino acids. CDR1 MNHNY and CDR2 SVGAGI come from the germline V gene (reference sequence). V was trimmed by 10 bases and J by 4 bases, leaving 20 bases between them. The CDR3 spells CATQVQVGLYNEQFF. Here the CDR3 DNA reads TGTGCCACTCAGGTTCAGGTAGGACTGTACAATGAGCAGTTCTTC.

The chain carries TRBV6-5 and TRBJ2-3; 8 bases map to TRBD2. J gave up 7 bases and V 2 bases, and 8 bases lay outside the gene matches. CDR1 is MNHEY, CDR2 SVGAGI, per germline. This CDR3 spans 15 amino acids. CDR3 sequence (DNA): TGTGCCAGCAGTTACGCGGGGGGCGGTTTTTATACGCAGTATTTT. Amino acids: CASSYAGGGFYTQYF.

The chain joins TRBV6-6 to TRBJ1-1; possibly TRBD1 for D (6 bases). Germline lookup yields CDR1 MNHNY and CDR2 SVGAGI (reference sequence). This CDR3 spans 13 amino acids. V lost 2 bases to trimming and J lost 6 bases, with 10 bases between them. CDR3: CASSYATGSEAFF. The CDR3 region has the DNA TGTGCCAGCAGTTACGCCACAGGGTCTGAAGCTTTCTTT.